Here is one TCR beta chain with its context. The antigen is not known. Data came from immunoSEQ multiplex PCR; TCRdb stores just in-frame clones and leaves some out. The sample shows roughly 48,000 clones, 75% to 85% of them seen only once. The CDR3 is 15 amino acids. Germline lookup yields CDR1 MNHEY and CDR2 SVGAGI. The J segment lost 3 bases and the V segment lost 4 bases, leaving 8 bases of the junction unmatched. These data are taken from a study of OX40 agonist ivuxolimab in advanced cancers. Study observations and caveats: Dosing at 0.1 to 3.0 mg/kg was accompanied by clonal expansion of CD4+ and CD8+ blood T cells by week 6. Partial responders at 0.1-3.0 mg/kg showed near-lowest clonal expansion.

The rearrangement links TRBV6-5 to TRBJ2-7, with 8 nucleotides matching TRBD1. The sequencing used CD4+ or CD8+ T cells sorted from blood, collected in a trial of the OX40 agonist ivuxolimab. The receptor comes from an adult with an advanced solid tumor such as melanoma, head and neck, liver or kidney cancer. This chain's CDR3 is CASSSVGTGHYEQYF. The CDR3 bases are TGTGCCAGCAGTTCCGTTGGGACAGGTCACTACGAGCAGTACTTC.